This paragraph covers one T cell receptor (beta chain) sequence. Its antigen is currently unknown. Treatment given: oral pan-JAK inhibitor, 5-10 mg twice daily. Collection of lesional scalp punch biopsies and peripheral blood was performed in alopecia areata patients. The data were taken from a study of CD8+ T cells in alopecia areata. Study-level background: Tofacitinib was taken orally by treated patients, and the dose was 5 to 10 mg twice daily. The authors scored treated patients' severity by affected scalp percentage.

Study results and caveats: Administration of tofacitinib significantly diminished scalp clonality and expanded CD8+ clones within the top 100.

Extracted RNA was reverse transcribed, and the resulting cDNA served as sequencing template. Produced via immunoSEQ multiplex PCR; TCRdb's table is partial and in-frame only. The data contain under 200,000 clones, approximately 57% of them singletons. This sequence originates from a human donor with alopecia areata. The starting material was CD4+ T cells sorted from blood, obtained at week 24, from a patient treated with tofacitinib.

The CDR3 DNA is TGTGCCAGCAGGGGGCCTGGGCAGGAGAAGAATCAGCCCCAGCATTTT. Amino acids: CASRGPGQEKNQPQHF. V is TRBV27 and J is TRBJ1-5, with D possibly TRBD1 on 5 matching bases. Germline V gives CDR1 MNHEY, CDR2 SMNVEV (reference sequence). This CDR3 contains 16 residues. V was shortened by 6 bases and J by 4 bases, with 19 bases between the two germline ends.